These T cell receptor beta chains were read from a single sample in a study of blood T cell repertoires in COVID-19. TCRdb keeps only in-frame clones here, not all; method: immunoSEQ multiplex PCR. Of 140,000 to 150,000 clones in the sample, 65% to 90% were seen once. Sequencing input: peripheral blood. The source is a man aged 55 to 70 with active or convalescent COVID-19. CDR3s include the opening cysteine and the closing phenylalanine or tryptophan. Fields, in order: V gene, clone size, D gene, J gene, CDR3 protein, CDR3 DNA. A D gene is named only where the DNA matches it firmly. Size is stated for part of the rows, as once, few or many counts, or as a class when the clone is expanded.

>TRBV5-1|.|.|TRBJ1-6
CASSLGLEIAPLHF
TGCGCCAGCAGCTTGGGGTTGGAGATCGCACCCCTCCACTTT
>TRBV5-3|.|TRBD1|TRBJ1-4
CARSFGQDGGEKLFF
TGTGCCAGAAGTTTCGGACAGGATGGAGGTGAAAAACTGTTTTTT
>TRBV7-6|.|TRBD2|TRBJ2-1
CASTGIAGVVNEQFF
TGTGCCAGCACGGGAATAGCGGGAGTCGTCAATGAGCAGTTCTTC
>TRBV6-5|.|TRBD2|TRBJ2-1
CASVSSGLNNEQFF
TGTGCCAGCGTCTCTAGCGGGCTAAACAATGAGCAGTTCTTC
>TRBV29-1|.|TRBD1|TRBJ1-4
CSGGTGDNGKLFF
TGCAGCGGTGGGACAGGGGATAACGGAAAACTGTTTTTT
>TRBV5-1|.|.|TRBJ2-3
CASSSALVGTTDTQYF
TGCGCCAGCAGCTCGGCACTAGTCGGTACCACGGATACGCAGTATTTT
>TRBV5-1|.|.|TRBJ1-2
CASSPDPTDQGYTF
TGCGCCAGCAGCCCCGACCCGACAGACCAAGGCTACACCTTC
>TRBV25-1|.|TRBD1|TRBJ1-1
CASSVTGQGTEAFF
TGTGCCAGCAGTGTTACGGGACAGGGCACTGAAGCTTTCTTT
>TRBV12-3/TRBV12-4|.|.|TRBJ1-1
CASSLWQSEAFF
TGTGCCAGCAGTTTATGGCAAAGTGAAGCTTTCTTT
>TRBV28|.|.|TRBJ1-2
CASSLLQYGYTF
TGTGCCAGCAGTTTACTCCAGTATGGCTACACCTTC
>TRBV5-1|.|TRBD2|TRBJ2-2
CASSGGLGLVEVELFF
TGCGCCAGCAGCGGCGGACTAGGGTTGGTTGAGGTAGAGCTGTTTTTT
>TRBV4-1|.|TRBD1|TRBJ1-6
CASDGGGMSPLHF
TGCGCCAGCGATGGAGGGGGCATGTCACCCCTCCACTTT
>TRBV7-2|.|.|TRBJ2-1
CASSEDSIREQFF
TGTGCCAGCAGCGAAGACTCGATCCGGGAGCAGTTCTTC
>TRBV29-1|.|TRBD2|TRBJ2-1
CSVEGAASGEYNEQFF
TGCAGCGTTGAAGGGGCGGCTAGCGGGGAATACAATGAGCAGTTCTTC
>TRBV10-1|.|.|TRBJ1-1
CASSESAGTLNTEAFF
TGCGCCAGCAGTGAGTCCGCCGGGACATTGAACACTGAAGCTTTCTTT
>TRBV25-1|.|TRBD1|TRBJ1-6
CASRDRGDSPLHF
TGTGCCAGCAGAGACAGGGGCGATTCACCCCTCCACTTT
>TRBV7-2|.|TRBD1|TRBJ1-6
CASSLGVGTVNSPLHF
TGTGCCAGCAGCTTAGGTGTTGGGACAGTTAATTCACCCCTCCACTTT
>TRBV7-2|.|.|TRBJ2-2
CASSLYGGFAGELFF
TGTGCCAGCAGCTTATACGGAGGGTTCGCCGGGGAGCTGTTTTTT
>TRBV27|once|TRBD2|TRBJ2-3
CASRQTSGRTDTQYF
TGTGCCAGCAGGCAGACTAGCGGCCGCACAGATACGCAGTATTTT
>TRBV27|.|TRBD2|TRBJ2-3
CASSFAGTSGRAPQYF
TGTGCCAGCAGTTTCGCCGGGACTAGCGGGAGGGCCCCGCAGTATTTT
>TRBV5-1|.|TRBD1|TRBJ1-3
CASSEGTGSGGNTIYF
TGCGCCAGCAGCGAGGGGACAGGTTCTGGTGGAAACACCATATATTTT
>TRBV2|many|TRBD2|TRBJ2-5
CATDRASGYQETQYF
TGTGCCACCGACCGGGCTAGCGGGTACCAAGAGACCCAGTACTTC
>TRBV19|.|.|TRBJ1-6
CASNIPGLNSPLHF
TGTGCCAGTAACATCCCGGGTCTTAATTCACCCCTCCACTTT
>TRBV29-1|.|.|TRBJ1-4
CSVAGSGEKLFF
TGCAGCGTTGCCGGTTCGGGTGAAAAACTGTTTTTT
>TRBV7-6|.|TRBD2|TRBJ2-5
CASSFGLAEPSQETQYF
TGTGCCAGCAGCTTCGGACTAGCGGAACCATCCCAAGAGACCCAGTACTTC
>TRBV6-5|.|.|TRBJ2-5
CASSYSSVQETQYF
TGTGCCAGCAGTTACTCGAGTGTACAAGAGACCCAGTACTTC
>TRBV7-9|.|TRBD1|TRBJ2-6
CASSQGAGGANVLTF
TGTGCCAGCAGCCAGGGGGCGGGTGGGGCCAACGTCCTGACTTTC
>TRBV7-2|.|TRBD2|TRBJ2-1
CASSKGRENEQFF
TGTGCCAGCAGTAAAGGGAGGGAAAATGAGCAGTTCTTC
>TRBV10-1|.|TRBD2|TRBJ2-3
CASRSGSADTQYF
TGCGCCAGCAGAAGCGGGAGCGCAGATACGCAGTATTTT
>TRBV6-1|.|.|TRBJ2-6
CASSEARGRVGANVLTF
TGTGCCAGCAGTGAAGCACGGGGTCGGGTTGGGGCCAACGTCCTGACTTTC
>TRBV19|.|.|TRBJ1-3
CASRRGISGNTIYF
TGTGCCAGTAGGCGAGGGATTTCTGGAAACACCATATATTTT
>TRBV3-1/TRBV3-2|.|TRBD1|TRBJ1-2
CASSGTGGNNYGYTF
TGTGCCAGCAGTGGCACAGGGGGGAATAACTATGGCTACACCTTC
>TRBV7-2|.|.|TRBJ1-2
CASSQQTGPNYGYTF
TGTGCCAGCAGCCAACAAACAGGGCCTAACTATGGCTACACCTTC
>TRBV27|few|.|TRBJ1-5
CASRQGIQPQHF
TGTGCCAGCAGACAGGGCATTCAGCCCCAGCATTTT
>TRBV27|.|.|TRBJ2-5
CASSSVNQETQYF
TGTGCCAGCAGTTCGGTGAACCAAGAGACCCAGTACTTC
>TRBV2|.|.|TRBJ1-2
CARHKDGYTF
TGTGCCAGGCACAAAGATGGCTACACCTTC
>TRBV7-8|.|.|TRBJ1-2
CASSPLTYGYTF
TGTGCCAGCAGCCCCCTTACTTATGGCTACACCTTC
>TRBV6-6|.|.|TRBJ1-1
CASSYSGAEAFF
TGTGCCAGCAGTTACTCGGGCGCTGAAGCTTTCTTT
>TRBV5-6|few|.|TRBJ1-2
CASSLGGRGFDYGYTF
TGTGCCAGCAGCTTGGGCGGCAGGGGATTTGACTATGGCTACACCTTC
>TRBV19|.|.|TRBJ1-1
CASRSGGATNTEAFF
TGTGCCAGTAGGTCGGGAGGGGCAACAAACACTGAAGCTTTCTTT
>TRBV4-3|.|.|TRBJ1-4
CASNSRGGNEKLFF
TGCGCCAGTAACTCAAGGGGTGGTAATGAAAAACTGTTTTTT
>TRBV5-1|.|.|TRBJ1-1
CASSDSSLENTEAFF
TGCGCCAGCAGCGACAGTTCTTTAGAAAACACTGAAGCTTTCTTT
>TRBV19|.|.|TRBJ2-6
CASRGAGAGANVLTF
TGTGCCAGTAGGGGGGCGGGGGCTGGGGCCAACGTCCTGACTTTC
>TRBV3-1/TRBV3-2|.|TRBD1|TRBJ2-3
CASSQRGQGNSDTQYF
TGTGCCAGCAGCCAGCGGGGACAGGGGAATTCGGATACGCAGTATTTT
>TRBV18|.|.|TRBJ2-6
CASSPFSFGGANVLTF
TGTGCCAGCTCACCGTTTTCCTTCGGGGGGGCCAACGTCCTGACTTTC
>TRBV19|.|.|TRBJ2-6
CASTFNSGANVLTF
TGTGCCAGTACCTTTAACTCTGGGGCCAACGTCCTGACTTTC
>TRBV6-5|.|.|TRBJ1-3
CASRTRIGAGNTIYF
TGTGCCAGCAGGACCCGTATAGGGGCTGGAAACACCATATATTTT
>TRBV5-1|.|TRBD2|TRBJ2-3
CASSLGSGRTDTQYF
TGCGCCAGCAGCTTGGGAAGCGGGAGGACAGATACGCAGTATTTT
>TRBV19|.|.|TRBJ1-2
CASSISGNYGYTF
TGTGCCAGTAGTATATCAGGGAACTATGGCTACACCTTC
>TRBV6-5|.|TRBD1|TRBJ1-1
CASSYDRGRGEAFF
TGTGCCAGCAGTTACGACAGGGGTAGAGGTGAAGCTTTCTTT